The 6 T cell receptor beta chains in this list originate from one sample, sequenced in a study of cytomegalovirus exposure and HLA in healthy donors. Amplification used 60 Vbeta primers and 13 Jbeta primers. TCRdb keeps only in-frame clones here, not all; method: immunoSEQ multiplex PCR. The sample consists of about 95,000 clones, 55% to 75% of them appearing once. Specimen: PBMCs. Receptors originate from a woman aged 45 to 65 in good health and CMV-seropositive.

The chain is built from TRBV7-2 and TRBJ2-1; a possible D gene is TRBD2 (6 bases). There are 16 residues in the CDR3. Trimming cost V 1 base and J 9 bases, with 19 bases left between them. The germline V gene has CDR1 SGHTA and CDR2 FQGNSA. CDR3 in DNA: TGTGCCAGCAGCTTAGGCATCGCGGGACCTGGAGGTGAGCAGTTCTTC. Translating gives CASSLGIAGPGGEQFF.

This chain links TRBV15 with TRBJ2-5; TRBD2 matches at 8 bases. The last part of the DNA fits TRBJ2-7 better; the J call may be wrong. The CDR3 totals 14 residues. Germline V gene lookup returns CDR1 LNHNV and CDR2 YYDKDF (reference sequence). CDR3 in DNA: TGTGCCACCGCGGGGGGAAGAGGTGTGAACGAGCAGTACTTC. It specifies CATAGGRGVNEQYF.

The genes are TRBV5-6 and TRBJ2-5; 9 bases are a match to TRBD1. The CDR3 totals 14 residues. The germline CDR1 and CDR2 sequences are SGHDT and YYEEEE. V was clipped by 4 bases and J by 11 bases; unmatched bases: 12. CDR3: CASSPWTGVGEQYF. CDR3 bases: TGTGCCAGCAGCCCGTGGACAGGGGTTGGGGAGCAGTACTTC.

In this sample, this clone turned up a few times. The chain joins TRBV11-1 to TRBJ2-5, with 9 bases aligning to TRBD2. The CDR3 runs 18 residues. With 5 bases clipped from V and 5 bases from J, the junction kept 18 bases outside the gene matches. The germline V gene has CDR1 SGHAT and CDR2 FQDESV (reference sequence). The CDR3 loop is CASSLGEASGKPWETQYF. The CDR3 coding sequence is TGTGCCAGCAGCCTGGGGGAGGCTAGCGGGAAACCATGGGAGACCCAGTACTTC. Complete variable domain (other parts from reference TRBV11-1 and TRBJ2-5): EAEVAQSPRYKITEKSQAVAFWCDPISGHATLYWYRQILGQGPELLVQFQDESVVDDSQLPKDRFSAERLKGVDSTLKIQPAELGDSAMYLCASSLGEASGKPWETQYFGPGTRLLVL.

The chain links TRBV7-2 to TRBJ1-1, with D possibly matching TRBD1 (6 bases). The germline V gene has CDR1 SGHTA and CDR2 FQGNSA. Trimming removed 10 bases from V and 4 bases from J, with 16 bases in between. The CDR3 consists of 13 residues. This CDR3 reads CATKGGGFTEAFF. The CDR3 DNA reads as TGTGCCACGAAGGGGGGAGGGTTCACTGAAGCTTTCTTT.

This sequence joins TRBV18 and TRBJ2-7; 8 nucleotides line up with TRBD1. V lost 1 base, J lost 0 bases, and 2 bases stayed unmatched. Germline loops: CDR1 KGHSH, CDR2 LQKENI. The CDR3 extends over 15 amino acids. In DNA, the CDR3 is TGTGCCAGCTCACCACAAGGGACAGGCTCCTACGAGCAGTACTTC. Residues: CASSPQGTGSYEQYF.